This T cell receptor beta chain was recovered during a study of blood T cell repertoires in COVID-19. Study summary: Sites across the United States, Italy and Spain contributed samples from acute and convalescent COVID-19. T cells, B-cell-depleted T cells, or PBMCs supplied cDNA or gDNA.

Germline V gene data show CDR1 as MDHEN and CDR2 as SYDVKM. The ends lost 11 bases at V and 6 bases at J; junction bases unmatched: 10. The CDR3 is made up of 13 amino acids. TCRdb keeps only in-frame clones here, not all; method: immunoSEQ multiplex PCR. The data contain around 180,000 clones, 65% to 85% of them singletons. Sequencing was performed on peripheral blood. This TCR came from a man aged 60 to 75 with active or convalescent COVID-19. The genes are TRBV28 and TRBJ2-7; 10 bases fit TRBD2. CDR3 sequence: CAGTDIAGGEQYF. In nucleotides, the CDR3 is TGTGCCGGCACGGATATAGCGGGAGGCGAGCAGTACTTC.